One sample yielded the 4 T cell receptor beta chains listed below, sequenced in a study of PD-L1 blockade in urothelial cancer. Assay: immunoSEQ multiplex PCR; the TCRdb copy retains only in-frame clones and omits some. This sample has approximately 24,000 clones, with about 86% found just once. The sample in question was PBMCs, obtained around atezolizumab (anti-PD-L1) treatment. The receptors stem from a man aged 60 to 75 with urothelial cancer.

J is TRBJ2-1 and V is TRBV5-1, with D possibly matching TRBD1 (7 bases). The ends were cut back, 4 bases at V and 0 bases at J, with 14 bases in the middle. The germline V gene has CDR1 SGHRS and CDR2 YFSETQ. The length of the CDR3 is 16 residues. The CDR3 region is CASSTQGGLSYNEQFF. DNA for the CDR3: TGCGCCAGCAGCACCCAGGGGGGCCTCTCCTACAATGAGCAGTTCTTC.

The chain links TRBV7-3 to TRBJ2-3; 7 bases agree with TRBD2. CDR3 length: 15 residues. Germline V gene sequence: CDR1 SGHTA, CDR2 FQGTGA. The V segment lost 5 bases and the J segment 4 bases; nucleotides outside the gene matches: 9. The chain's CDR3 is CASSPRGRDSDTQYF. CDR3 nucleotides: TGTGCCAGCAGCCCGCGGGGGAGGGATTCAGATACGCAGTATTTT.

The rearrangement uses TRBV5-5 and TRBJ2-5; no clear D. The CDR3 contains 14 residues. The germline V gene has CDR1 SGHKS and CDR2 YYEKEE (reference sequence). The V gene lost 1 base and the J gene lost 1 base, with 8 bases spanning the gap. CDR3 sequence (DNA): TGTGCCAGCAGCTTGTATTCGGGCCAAGAGACCCAGTACTTC. Amino acid sequence: CASSLYSGQETQYF.

This clone was observed a handful of times. The chain uses TRBV12-5 and TRBJ1-1, with 7 nucleotides matching TRBD1. Germline CDR1 reads LGHNT; CDR2 reads FRNRAP. The V segment lost 7 bases and the J segment 5 bases; nucleotides outside the gene matches: 7. The CDR3 is 13 amino acids. CDR3 protein: CASAQTGRTEAFF. The CDR3 nucleotides are TGTGCTAGTGCCCAGACAGGGAGAACTGAAGCTTTCTTT.